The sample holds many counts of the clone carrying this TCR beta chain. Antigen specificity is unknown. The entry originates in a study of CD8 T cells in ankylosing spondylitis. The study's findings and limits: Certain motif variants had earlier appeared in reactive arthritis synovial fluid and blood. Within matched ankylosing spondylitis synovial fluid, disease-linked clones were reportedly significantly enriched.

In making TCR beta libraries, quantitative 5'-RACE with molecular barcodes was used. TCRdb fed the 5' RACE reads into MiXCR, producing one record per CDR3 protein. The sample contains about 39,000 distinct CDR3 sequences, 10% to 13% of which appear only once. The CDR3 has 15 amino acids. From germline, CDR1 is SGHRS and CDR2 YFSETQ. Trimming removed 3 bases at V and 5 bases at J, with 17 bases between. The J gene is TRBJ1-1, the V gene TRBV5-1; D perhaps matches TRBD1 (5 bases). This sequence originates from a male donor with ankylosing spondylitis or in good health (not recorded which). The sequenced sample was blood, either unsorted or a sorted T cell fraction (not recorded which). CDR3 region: CASSSEWGEVTEAFF. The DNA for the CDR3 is TGCGCCAGCAGCTCAGAATGGGGCGAGGTGACTGAAGCTTTCTTT.